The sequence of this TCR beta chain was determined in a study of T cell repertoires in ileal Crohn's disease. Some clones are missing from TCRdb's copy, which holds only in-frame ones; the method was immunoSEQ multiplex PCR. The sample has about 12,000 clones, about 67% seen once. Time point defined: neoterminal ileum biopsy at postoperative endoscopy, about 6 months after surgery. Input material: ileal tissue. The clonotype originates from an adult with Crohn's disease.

The CDR3 DNA reads as TGTGCCAGCTCACCACGCAGGTGGACTGAAGCTTTCTTT. This encodes CASSPRRWTEAFF. The genes are TRBV18 and TRBJ1-1; D is unresolved. This CDR3 has 13 residues. In germline, CDR1 is KGHSH, CDR2 LQKENI. V was shortened by 1 base and J by 5 bases, with 8 bases between the two germline ends.